The TCR beta chain under discussion was sequenced for a study of T cells in Graves' hyperthyroidism and ophthalmopathy (dated by TCRdb to about 2019). Regarding the complete study: To identify TCR V-J signatures that set the groups apart, the researchers used a discovery cohort of 100 patients, made up of some 41 with Graves' ophthalmopathy and 57 with stable Graves' hyperthyroidism. An independent validation cohort of under 20 hyperthyroidism patients and about 16 patients who later progressed to ophthalmopathy tested prospective prediction of ophthalmopathy. The 75 to 100 discovery patients were randomly divided into training and test sets at a 7:3 ratio. The study also compared thyroid tissue and blood T-cell repertoires from several Graves' hyperthyroidism patients. Following sampling, methimazole starting at 30 mg daily was given to hyperthyroidism patients, and high-dose intravenous methylprednisolone was given to ophthalmopathy patients. According to the paper, TCR Vbeta CDR3 sequencing was carried out on 135 peripheral blood samples, which came from under 50 ophthalmopathy, around 75 hyperthyroidism and approximately 17 progressor patients.

Findings and caveats that apply to the study as a whole: Most expanded thyroid clonotypes (frequency above 0.001) were also detected in blood, a finding suggesting that blood repertoires may reflect thyroid immune responses. In validation, the model predicted progression to ophthalmopathy with approximately 71% sensitivity and around 72% specificity, a median of around 6.6 months before onset. A model built on a 13 V-J signature distinguished ophthalmopathy from stable hyperthyroidism, reaching around 87% sensitivity and about 81% specificity in cross-validation and 80%/75% in testing. No statistical method was used to fix the sample size in advance, and group allocation was not hidden from the investigators.

V and J are trimmed by 3 bases and 2 bases, and the gene matches miss 6 bases of the junction. For CDR1 and CDR2, the germline V gene lists ENHRY and SYGVKD. From the cysteine up to the phenylalanine, the CDR3 has a length of 16 residues. Only the CDR3 part of the read is kept: 48 bases, read in frame from the first base. Patients with uncontrolled infections, other autoimmune diseases, pregnancy or lactation were excluded. Diagnoses were established on the basis of clinical symptoms, serum thyroxine and TRAb, thyroid ultrasound, and orbital computed tomography. Total RNA was extracted with Trizol reagent, and quality was checked on an Agilent 2100 Bioanalyzer. Concerning this clonotype: The specificity of this receptor is unknown. No base quality values were provided; no much bigger clone lies one nucleotide off.

TCR beta CDR3 regions were amplified from RNA transcripts. The TCR CDR3 was subjected to a first round of RT-PCR using the HTBI primer set and the Qiagen OneStep RT-PCR kit. A second multiplex PCR round built the libraries, followed by size selection and purification. Paired-end sequencing of the libraries was performed with 100 bp reads on an Illumina HiSeq2000. The authors' analysis ran thus. SOAPnuke was used to process the raw data, with reads discarded if the reads contained adapters or uncalled bases, had a mean Phred below 15, or lacked an exact constant-primer or identifier match. High-quality paired reads were merged with COPE v1.2.5, and unique nucleotide sequences were defined as clonotypes. Clonotypes were aligned to IMGT TRBV, TRBD and TRBJ reference segments using MiTCR v1.1. The analysis included only V-J combinations with a frequency above 0.0001, which together covered roughly 99% of the repertoires. A TCS score was defined as the ratio of F50 (clonal expansion) to E x V (chaos), with BLOSUM62-based TCRdist applied between CDR3 peptides within each V-J. Welch's t-statistics and random forest reduced roughly 500 V-J features to 13, which were used in a naive Bayes classifier (R e1071). Thyroid-blood repertoire similarity was quantified with the Morisita-Horn index. TCRdb redid the processing of the public reads, applying fastp at Q25 and MiXCR, and retained in-frame beta chains. Each CDR3 protein appears once, grouped with its most common genes and DNA. TCRdb, rather than the study authors, made the V and J calls. A total of 490,000 or so distinct CDR3 sequences appear in this sample, around 43% of them only once. Of the sample, 44% falls within the top ten clones.

The rearranged chain carries TRBV10-3 and TRBJ1-5; 8 nucleotides in the junction match TRBD1. The receptor was isolated from an adult woman with Graves' disease, either hyperthyroidism or ophthalmopathy (not recorded which). Sequenced input: peripheral blood or thyroid tissue (not recorded which). The nucleotide sequence is TGTGCCATCAGTGATCAGGGGGCGGCGGGCAATCAGCCCCAGCATTTT. This encodes CAISDQGAAGNQPQHF.